The 7 T cell receptor beta chains in this list originate from one sample, sequenced in a study of cytomegalovirus exposure and HLA in healthy donors (dated by TCRdb to 2017 to 2019). To prepare the library, the immunoSEQ multiplex PCR assay was applied. Drawn from immuneACCESS, this table holds only the in-frame rearrangements with V and J called that TCRdb kept. Clones are partly lost; checked studies trace under half to an unresolved V gene and leave the rest unexplained. This sample holds roughly 330,000 clones; about nine tenths were observed only once. The leading ten clones occupy over 1% of the sample. Sequenced material: PBMCs. The receptors stem from a woman aged 25-40 years in good health and CMV-seropositive.

V usage is TRBV7-3 and J usage is TRBJ2-5; D remains ambiguous. This CDR3 region has 14 residues. V was cut by 1 base and J by 2 bases, with 8 bases left in between. Germline V gene sequence: CDR1 SGHTA, CDR2 FQGTGA. CDR3 protein: CASSLSVGQETQYF. Written as DNA, the CDR3 is TGTGCCAGCAGCTTAAGCGTGGGGCAAGAGACCCAGTACTTC.

V gene TRBV2 combines with J gene TRBJ2-3; TRBD1 is a possible D gene (6 bases). The germline CDR1 and CDR2 sequences are SNHLY and FYNNEI. This CDR3 spans 15 amino acids. V lost 4 bases and J lost 0, with 11 bases in between. CDR3 DNA: TGTGCCAGCAGTGCACAGGGTCTAAGCACAGATACGCAGTATTTT. It translates to CASSAQGLSTDTQYF.

The V gene is TRBV7-2, the J gene TRBJ2-7; no reliable D call. Germline V CDR1 and CDR2: SGHTA, FQGNSA. V gave up 1 base and J gave up 4 bases, with 17 bases separating them. The CDR3 is 16 amino acids. In DNA form, the CDR3 reads TGTGCCAGCAGCTTAGGAGGAGCCCTCGACTCGTACGAGCAGTACTTC. Encoded protein: CASSLGGALDSYEQYF. Together with reference TRBV7-2 and TRBJ2-7, the CDR3 gives the full variable domain: GAGVSQSPSNKVTEKGKDVELRCDPISGHTALYWYRQSLGQGLEFLIYFQGNSAPDKSGLPSDRFSAERTGGSVSTLTIQRTQQEDSAVYLCASSLGGALDSYEQYFGPGTRLTVT.

CDR3 protein: CAWKTGTGGYEQYF. The CDR3 DNA follows: TGTGCCTGGAAAACTGGGACAGGGGGCTACGAGCAGTACTTC. The gene calls are TRBV30 and TRBJ2-7, with TRBD1 identical over 11 bases. V lost 4 bases and J lost 3; bases outside the gene matches: 5. The CDR3 covers 14 residues. Germline V lookup: CDR1 GTSNPN, CDR2 SVGIG (reference sequence). Together with reference TRBV30 and TRBJ2-7, the CDR3 gives the full variable domain: SQTIHQWPATLVQPVGSPLSLECTVEGTSNPNLYWYRQAAGRGLQLLFYSVGIGQISSEVPQNLSASRPQDRQFILSSKKLLLSDSGFYLCAWKTGTGGYEQYFGPGTRLTVT.

CDR3 nucleotide sequence: TGTGCCAGCAGCTTAGGTGGTTACCAGCAGTACTTC. Amino acids: CASSLGGYQQYF. This chain uses TRBV7-9 with TRBJ2-7; D is unresolved. CDR3 length: 12 amino acids. Germline V gene data show CDR1 as SEHNR and CDR2 as FQNEAQ (reference sequence). Deletions cut 1 base from V and 8 bases from J, with 9 bases between.

V and J are TRBV18 and TRBJ2-2; 9 bases line up with TRBD2. Losses at the gene ends were 1 base for V and 6 bases for J; bases not matched to a gene: 6. Looked up from germline, CDR1 is KGHSH and CDR2 is LQKENI. This CDR3 region has 16 residues. The CDR3 loop is CASSPLAGVSSGELFF. DNA for the CDR3: TGTGCCAGCTCACCACTAGCGGGAGTAAGTTCCGGGGAGCTGTTTTTT.

The chain uses TRBV4-3 and TRBJ2-7; 8 bases fit TRBD2. V was clipped by 2 bases and J by 5 bases; unmatched bases: 8. The CDR3 runs 15 residues. Germline CDR1 LGHNA, CDR2 YSLEER. The CDR3: CASSQTKGLAHEQYF. The CDR3 nucleotides are TGCGCCAGCAGCCAAACCAAAGGACTAGCCCACGAGCAGTACTTC.